Below, 5 T cell receptor beta chains from the same sample are listed, as sequenced in a study of Ad26.COV2.S vaccination and SARS-CoV-2 variants. Documented treatment: about 20 received Ad26.COV2.S at low or high dose, single or two shots; roughly 5 received placebo; per-sample allocation not given. Material that was analyzed had been drawn on day 63 after the first vaccine or placebo injection. Sequenced by immunoSEQ multiplex PCR; TCRdb stores in-frame clones only, minus some. The table has a few hundred thousand clones, 80% to 90% seen once; the top ten hold approximately 3.3%. The material was peripheral blood, obtained in a trial of Ad26.COV2.S vaccine versus placebo. Receptors originate from a person between 18 and 65 years old who received the Ad26.COV2.S COVID-19 vaccine or a placebo.

The genes are TRBV2 and TRBJ1-5; the D gene is possibly TRBD1 (5 bases). CDR1 and CDR2 from the germline V gene are SNHLY and FYNNEI. V gave up 8 bases and J gave up 5 bases, with 10 bases separating them. The CDR3 loop spans 12 amino acids. Here the CDR3 DNA reads TGTGCCAGCGCGGGGCGCGATCAGCCCCAGCATTTT. Amino acid sequence: CASAGRDQPQHF.

The V call is TRBV30, the J call TRBJ1-3; weak D call: TRBD1 (5 bases). Trimming removed 4 bases from V and 0 bases from J, with 7 bases in between. Per germline, CDR1 GTSNPN and CDR2 SVGIG (reference sequence). The CDR3 runs to 13 residues. CDR3: CAWTGSSGNTIYF. The CDR3 coding sequence is TGTGCCTGGACAGGGAGCTCTGGAAACACCATATATTTT.

The chain has TRBV4-2 and TRBJ2-5, with 9 bases matching TRBD2. Germline V lookup: CDR1 LGHNA, CDR2 YNFKEQ. J gave up 7 bases and V 1 base, and 13 bases lay outside the gene matches. CDR3 length equals 17 residues. CDR3 in amino acids: CASSQVEGREGRVTQYF. In DNA, the CDR3 is TGTGCCAGCAGCCAAGTTGAGGGGCGGGAGGGCCGCGTGACCCAGTACTTC.

V gene TRBV5-6 combines with J gene TRBJ2-1; perhaps TRBD2 as D (6 bases). Trimming took off 3 bases at V and 7 bases at J, with 8 bases between the two ends. This CDR3 is built from 12 residues. Germline V lookup: CDR1 SGHDT, CDR2 YYEEEE. In nucleotides, the CDR3 is TGTGCCAGCAGCTCGGGAGATAATGAGCAGTTCTTC. Translating gives CASSSGDNEQFF.

The chain has TRBV3-1 (or the pseudogene TRBV3-2) and TRBJ2-2, with 9 bases identical to TRBD2. From germline, CDR1 is LGHDT and CDR2 YNNKEL (reference sequence). The CDR3 is 17 residues long. Trimming cost V 4 bases and J 6 bases; bases outside gene matches: 12. In DNA form, the CDR3 reads TGTGCCAGCAGCCCCAGAGCCGGGACTAGCCTTCCCGGGGAGCTGTTTTTT. Its protein is CASSPRAGTSLPGELFF.